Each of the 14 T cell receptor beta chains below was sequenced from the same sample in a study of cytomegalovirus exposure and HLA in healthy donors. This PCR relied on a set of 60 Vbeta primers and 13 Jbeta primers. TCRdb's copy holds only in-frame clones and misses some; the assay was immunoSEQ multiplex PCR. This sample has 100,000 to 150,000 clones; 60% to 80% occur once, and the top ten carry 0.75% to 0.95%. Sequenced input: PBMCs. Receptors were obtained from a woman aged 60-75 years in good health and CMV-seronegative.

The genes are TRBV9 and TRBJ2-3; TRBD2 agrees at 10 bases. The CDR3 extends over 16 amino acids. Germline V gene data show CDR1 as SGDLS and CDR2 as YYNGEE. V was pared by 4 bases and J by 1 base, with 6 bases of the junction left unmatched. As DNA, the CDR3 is TGTGCCAGCAGCCAGACGAGCGGGAGGGGCACAGATACGCAGTATTTT. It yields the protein CASSQTSGRGTDTQYF.

CDR3 residues: CAWNTPIYGYTF. In nucleotides, the CDR3 is TGTGCCTGGAACACCCCCATATATGGCTACACCTTC. This chain joins TRBV30 and TRBJ1-2; D gene unclear. V lost 4 bases and J lost 5, with 11 bases in between. Germline CDR1 and CDR2: GTSNPN and SVGIG (reference sequence). The CDR3 consists of 12 residues.

The CDR3 DNA sequence: TGTGCCAGTAACTCGGGGATGGAAAAACTGTTTTTT. Encoded protein: CASNSGMEKLFF. The chain carries TRBV19 and TRBJ1-4; D uncertain. The V gene's germline CDR1 is LNHDA and CDR2 SQIVND (reference sequence). Trimming shortened V by 7 bases and J by 8 bases, and 11 bases separated the two germline ends. The CDR3 length is 12 residues.

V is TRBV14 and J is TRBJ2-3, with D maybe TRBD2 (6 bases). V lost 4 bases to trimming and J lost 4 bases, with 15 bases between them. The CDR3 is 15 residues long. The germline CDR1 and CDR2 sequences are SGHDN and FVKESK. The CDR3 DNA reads TGTGCCAGCAGCCCCCGCGGGGTTAGCGCAGATACGCAGTATTTT. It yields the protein CASSPRGVSADTQYF.

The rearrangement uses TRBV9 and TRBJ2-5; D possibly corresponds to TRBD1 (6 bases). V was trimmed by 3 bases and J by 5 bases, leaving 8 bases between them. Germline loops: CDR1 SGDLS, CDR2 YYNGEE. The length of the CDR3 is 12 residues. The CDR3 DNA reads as TGTGCCAGCAGCGCGAGGGGGGAGACCCAGTACTTC. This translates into CASSARGETQYF.

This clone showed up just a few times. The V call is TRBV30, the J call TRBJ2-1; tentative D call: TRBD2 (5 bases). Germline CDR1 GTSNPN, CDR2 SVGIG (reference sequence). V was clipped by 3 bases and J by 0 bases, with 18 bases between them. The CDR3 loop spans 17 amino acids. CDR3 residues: CAWRGGLLPSSYNEQFF. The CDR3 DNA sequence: TGTGCCTGGAGAGGAGGACTCCTCCCTAGCTCCTACAATGAGCAGTTCTTC.

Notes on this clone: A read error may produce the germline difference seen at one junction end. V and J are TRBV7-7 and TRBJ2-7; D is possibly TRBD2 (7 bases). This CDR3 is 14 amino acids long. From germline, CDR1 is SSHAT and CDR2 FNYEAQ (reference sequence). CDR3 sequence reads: CASSPRGASYEQYF. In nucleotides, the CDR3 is TGTGCTAGCAGCCCCCGGGGGGCCTCCTACGAGCAGTACTTC.

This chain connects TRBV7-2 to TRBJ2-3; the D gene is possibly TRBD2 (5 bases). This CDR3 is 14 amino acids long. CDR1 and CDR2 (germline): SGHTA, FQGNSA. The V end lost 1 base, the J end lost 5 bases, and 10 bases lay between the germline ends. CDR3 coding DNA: TGTGCCAGCAGCTTAGACGGCCGGGGAGATACGCAGTATTTT. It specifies CASSLDGRGDTQYF.

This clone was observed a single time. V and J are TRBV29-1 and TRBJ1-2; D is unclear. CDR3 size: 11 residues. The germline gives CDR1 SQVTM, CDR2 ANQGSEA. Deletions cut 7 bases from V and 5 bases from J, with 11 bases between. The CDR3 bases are TGCAGCGGGAGCACGACGTATGGCTACACCTTC. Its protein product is CSGSTTYGYTF.

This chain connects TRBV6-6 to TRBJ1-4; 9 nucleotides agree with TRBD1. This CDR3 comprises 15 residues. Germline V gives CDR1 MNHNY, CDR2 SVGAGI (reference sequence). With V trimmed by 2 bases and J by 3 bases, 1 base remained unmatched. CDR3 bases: TGTGCCAGCAGTTACACAGGGGGCCCTAATGAAAAACTGTTTTTT. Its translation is CASSYTGGPNEKLFF.

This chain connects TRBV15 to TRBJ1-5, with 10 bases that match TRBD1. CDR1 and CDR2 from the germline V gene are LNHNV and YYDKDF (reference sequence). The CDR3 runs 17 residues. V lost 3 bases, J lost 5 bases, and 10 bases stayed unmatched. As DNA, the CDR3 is TGTGCCACCAGCAGGGGGGACAGGGGTGTGGAGGATCAGCCCCAGCATTTT. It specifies CATSRGDRGVEDQPQHF.

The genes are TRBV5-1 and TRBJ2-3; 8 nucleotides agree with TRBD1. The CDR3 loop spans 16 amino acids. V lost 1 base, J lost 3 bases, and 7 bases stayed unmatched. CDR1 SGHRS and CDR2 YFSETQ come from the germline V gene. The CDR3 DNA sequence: TGCGCCAGCAGCTTGTGGGCAGGGGGCGCGACAGATACGCAGTATTTT. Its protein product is CASSLWAGGATDTQYF.

In DNA, the CDR3 is TGTGCCAGCAGCCCCCTCTTAGCGGGATCAGTAAAGCGATACACCGGGGAGCTGTTTTTT. The encoded protein is CASSPLLAGSVKRYTGELFF. The gene calls are TRBV7-8 and TRBJ2-2, with 8 bases lining up with TRBD2. Looked up from germline, CDR1 is SGHVS and CDR2 is FQNEAQ. The CDR3 is 20 residues long. V was pared by 5 bases and J by 3 bases, with 20 bases of the junction left unmatched.

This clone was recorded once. The CDR3 DNA follows: TGTGCCAGCAAAGTGACAGGGGACTACGAGCAGTACTTC. Its protein is CASKVTGDYEQYF. The chain uses TRBV2 and TRBJ2-5; 8 bases agree with TRBD1. TRBJ2-7 explains the end of the DNA better; the J call may be wrong. The CDR3 has 13 amino acids. Looked up from germline, CDR1 is SNHLY and CDR2 is FYNNEI.